Listed below are T cell receptor beta chains from one sample, sequenced in a study of blood T cells in healthy people across ages. MiXCR was run by TCRdb on the 5' RACE reads, yielding one entry per CDR3 protein. The table lists hundreds of thousands of distinct CDR3 sequences, about 20% of them singletons. Specimen: blood. These receptors came from a man between 70 and 80 years old in good health. Each CDR3 is given with its conserved first and last residue. D genes are given only for firm matches. The size field is filled for only some rows; it gives once, few, many or a size class.

size	D	V	J	CDR3	DNA
few	-	TRBV6-5	TRBJ2-7	CASNRNRASYEQYF	TGTGCCAGCAACAGGAACAGGGCCTCCTACGAGCAGTACTTC
few	TRBD2	TRBV19	TRBJ2-2	CASSTLGGANTGELFF	TGTGCCAGTAGCACTCTCGGGGGGGCGAACACCGGGGAGCTGTTTTTT
-	-	TRBV7-8	TRBJ1-2	CASSSLLRGGDTF	TGTGCCAGCAGCTCGCTACTGCGGGGAGGGGACACCTTC
many	-	TRBV27	TRBJ2-7	CASSLTPASYEQYF	TGTGCCAGCAGTTTAACGCCAGCCTCCTACGAGCAGTACTTC
-	-	TRBV6-1	TRBJ2-1	CASSRWMGENNEQFF	TGTGCCAGCAGTAGGTGGATGGGGGAAAACAATGAGCAGTTCTTC
-	-	TRBV29-1	TRBJ1-2	CSVEVFGLGYGYTF	TGCAGCGTTGAAGTCTTCGGCCTAGGCTATGGCTACACCTTC
few	-	TRBV29-1	TRBJ1-2	CSVEDRRKPPYGYTF	TGCAGCGTTGAAGATCGACGCAAACCCCCCTATGGCTACACCTTC
few	-	TRBV12-3/TRBV12-4	TRBJ2-5	CASSPARETQHF	TGTGCCAGCAGTCCGGCACGTGAGACCCAGCACTTC
-	-	TRBV28	TRBJ1-2	CASSAGLGGYTF	TGTGCCAGCAGTGCAGGGTTAGGTGGCTACACCTTC
-	TRBD2	TRBV5-1	TRBJ2-2	CASMIAGTGELFF	TGCGCCAGCATGATAGCGGGCACCGGGGAGCTGTTTTTT
-	-	TRBV9	TRBJ2-2	CASSKGHTGELFF	TGTGCCAGCAGCAAGGGGCATACCGGGGAGCTGTTTTTT
few	TRBD2	TRBV12-3/TRBV12-4	TRBJ2-5	CASNRPGTSRRETQYF	TGTGCCAGCAATCGTCCCGGGACTAGTCGTCGGGAGACCCAGTACTTC
-	-	TRBV6-6	TRBJ2-5	CASSYFGVGETQYF	TGTGCCAGCAGTTACTTCGGGGTCGGAGAGACCCAGTACTTC
-	-	TRBV30	TRBJ2-2	CAWARQNTGELFF	TGTGCCTGGGCGCGACAGAACACCGGGGAGCTGTTTTTT
few	-	TRBV7-2	TRBJ1-5	CASSSPGGNQPQHF	TGTGCCAGCAGCTCTCCAGGGGGCAATCAGCCCCAGCATTTT
few	-	TRBV12-3/TRBV12-4	TRBJ2-7	CASKTWDHEQYF	TGTGCCAGCAAGACCTGGGACCACGAGCAGTACTTC
few	TRBD1	TRBV7-2	TRBJ2-4	CASSLELTGSKNIQYF	TGTGCCAGCAGCTTAGAGTTGACAGGGTCCAAAAACATTCAGTACTTC
-	TRBD2	TRBV7-6	TRBJ2-5	CASSMRGLAGSQETQYF	TGTGCCAGCAGCATGAGGGGACTAGCGGGATCACAAGAGACCCAGTACTTC
-	-	TRBV27	TRBJ1-2	CASSRSGRGYGYTF	TGTGCCAGCAGCCGATCCGGGAGAGGGTATGGCTACACCTTC
-	-	TRBV20-1	TRBJ2-7	CSARERGETASYEQYF	TGCAGTGCTAGAGAGCGAGGGGAGACAGCAAGTTACGAGCAGTACTTC
few	TRBD2	TRBV9	TRBJ2-1	CASSVVLAGDNEQFF	TGTGCCAGCAGCGTAGTTCTAGCGGGAGACAATGAGCAGTTCTTC
-	TRBD1	TRBV19	TRBJ2-1	CASSIYRGSYNEQFF	TGTGCCAGTAGTATATACAGGGGGTCTTACAATGAGCAGTTCTTC
few	TRBD1	TRBV15	TRBJ2-4	CATSRGQGLNIQYF	TGTGCCACCAGCAGAGGACAGGGGTTAAACATTCAGTACTTC
few	TRBD2	TRBV20-1	TRBJ2-2	CSARDTGGPSGELFF	TGCAGTGCTAGAGATACGGGAGGGCCGTCCGGGGAGCTGTTTTTT
-	-	TRBV3-1	TRBJ2-7	CASSHKGIYEQYF	TGTGCCAGCAGCCATAAAGGGATCTACGAGCAGTACTTC
few	-	TRBV7-9	TRBJ2-7	CASSFSGAGIYEQYF	TGTGCCAGCAGCTTTTCAGGGGCTGGCATCTACGAGCAGTACTTC
-	-	TRBV4-2	TRBJ2-7	CASSQVGENTCEQYF	TGTGCCAGCAGCCAAGTCGGGGAGAATACCTGCGAGCAGTACTTC
few	-	TRBV3-1	TRBJ2-5	CASSQRRGGAETQYF	TGTGCCAGCAGCCAAAGACGTGGTGGGGCGGAGACCCAGTACTTC
once	-	TRBV6-5	TRBJ2-3	CASSYGPYSPDTQYF	TGTGCCAGCAGTTATGGCCCTTATAGCCCAGATACGCAGTATTTT
once	TRBD2	TRBV12-3/TRBV12-4	TRBJ2-7	CASGGSGGPGEQYF	TGTGCCAGCGGAGGTAGCGGGGGGCCTGGCGAGCAGTACTTC
many	-	TRBV29-1	TRBJ2-3	CSVEGVGFGTDTQYF	TGCAGCGTTGAAGGCGTAGGGTTTGGCACAGATACGCAGTATTTT
once	-	TRBV3-1	TRBJ2-5	CASSRRGVALQETQYF	TGTGCCAGCAGCCGTAGGGGAGTGGCACTTCAAGAGACCCAGTACTTC
few	-	TRBV10-3	TRBJ2-1	CAISGTPYEQFF	TGTGCCATCAGCGGGACTCCCTATGAGCAGTTCTTC
few	-	TRBV29-1	TRBJ2-1	CSVGPSSYEQFF	TGCAGCGTTGGACCGTCTAGCTATGAGCAGTTCTTC
-	-	TRBV6-6	TRBJ2-5	CASSPRSFERGTQYF	TGTGCCAGCAGCCCCCGGTCCTTCGAGCGCGGGACCCAGTACTTC
few	-	TRBV29-1	TRBJ2-5	CSVDLTGSGETQYF	TGCAGCGTTGATCTGACAGGCAGCGGAGAGACCCAGTACTTC
few	-	TRBV20-1	TRBJ2-1	CSTSSRTGAHYNEQFF	TGCTCAACCTCAAGCCGTACGGGAGCGCATTACAATGAGCAGTTCTTC
few	-	TRBV10-3	TRBJ1-5	CAISGEGQPQHF	TGTGCCATCAGTGGGGAGGGACAGCCCCAGCATTTT
many	TRBD2	TRBV7-9	TRBJ2-4	CASSQQSGTREGIQYF	TGTGCCAGCAGCCAGCAATCCGGGACTAGGGAGGGCATTCAGTACTTC
many	-	TRBV7-9	TRBJ1-2	CASSSEGRANYGYTF	TGTGCCAGCAGCTCCGAGGGCAGGGCTAACTATGGCTACACCTTC
-	-	TRBV5-1	TRBJ2-1	CASSSVSSYNEQFF	TGCGCCAGCAGCTCCGTCTCCTCCTACAATGAGCAGTTCTTC
-	-	TRBV10-3	TRBJ2-7	CAISDNYEQYF	TGTGCCATCAGCGATAATTACGAGCAGTACTTC
many	TRBD1	TRBV3-1	TRBJ2-7	CASSRGQGSYEQYF	TGTGCCAGCAGCCGTGGACAGGGGTCCTACGAGCAGTACTTC
-	TRBD1	TRBV20-1	TRBJ2-2	CSASGGQVNTGELFF	TGCAGTGCTAGCGGGGGACAGGTGAACACCGGGGAGCTGTTTTTT
-	-	TRBV5-5	TRBJ2-5	CASSSDRSWTQYF	TGTGCCAGCAGTTCCGACAGGTCATGGACCCAGTACTTC
few	-	TRBV6-2/TRBV6-3	TRBJ2-1	CATRGAAYNEQFF	TGTGCTACCCGGGGGGCGGCCTACAATGAGCAGTTCTTC
-	-	TRBV5-6	TRBJ2-4	CASSLAPVAKNIQYF	TGTGCCAGCAGCTTGGCCCCAGTAGCCAAAAACATTCAGTACTTC
-	-	TRBV6-2/TRBV6-3	TRBJ1-5	CASREADFNQPQHF	TGTGCCAGCAGGGAAGCTGATTTCAATCAGCCCCAGCATTTT
once	-	TRBV6-4	TRBJ2-2	CASSAQLYTGELFF	TGTGCCAGCAGTGCCCAACTTTACACCGGGGAGCTGTTTTTT
few	TRBD2	TRBV6-2/TRBV6-3	TRBJ2-5	CASRTGTSGRTQYF	TGTGCCAGCAGAACCGGGACTAGCGGAAGGACCCAGTACTTC
once	-	TRBV5-1	TRBJ1-3	CASSIQGVGSGNTIYF	TGCGCCAGCAGCATACAGGGAGTCGGTTCTGGAAACACCATATATTTT
few	-	TRBV12-3/TRBV12-4	TRBJ1-2	CASGAGRGSYGYTF	TGTGCCAGCGGAGCGGGGCGTGGTTCCTATGGCTACACCTTC
-	-	TRBV5-5	TRBJ2-2	CASSSGKATGELFF	TGTGCCAGCAGCTCGGGGAAAGCCACCGGGGAGCTGTTTTTT